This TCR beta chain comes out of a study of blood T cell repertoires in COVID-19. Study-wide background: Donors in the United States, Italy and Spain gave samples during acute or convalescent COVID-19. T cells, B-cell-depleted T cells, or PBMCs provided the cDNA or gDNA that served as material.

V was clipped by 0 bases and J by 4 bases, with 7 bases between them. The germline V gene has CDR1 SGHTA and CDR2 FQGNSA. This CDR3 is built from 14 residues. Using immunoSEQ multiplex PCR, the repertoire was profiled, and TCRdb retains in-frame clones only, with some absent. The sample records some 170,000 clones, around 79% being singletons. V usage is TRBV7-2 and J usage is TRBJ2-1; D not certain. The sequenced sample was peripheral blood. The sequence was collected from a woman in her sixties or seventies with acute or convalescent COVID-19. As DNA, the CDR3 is TGTGCCAGCAGCTTAGCGACTCGGTACAATGAGCAGTTCTTC. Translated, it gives CASSLATRYNEQFF. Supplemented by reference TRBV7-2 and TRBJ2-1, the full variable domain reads GAGVSQSPSNKVTEKGKDVELRCDPISGHTALYWYRQSLGQGLEFLIYFQGNSAPDKSGLPSDRFSAERTGGSVSTLTIQRTQQEDSAVYLCASSLATRYNEQFFGPGTRLTVL.